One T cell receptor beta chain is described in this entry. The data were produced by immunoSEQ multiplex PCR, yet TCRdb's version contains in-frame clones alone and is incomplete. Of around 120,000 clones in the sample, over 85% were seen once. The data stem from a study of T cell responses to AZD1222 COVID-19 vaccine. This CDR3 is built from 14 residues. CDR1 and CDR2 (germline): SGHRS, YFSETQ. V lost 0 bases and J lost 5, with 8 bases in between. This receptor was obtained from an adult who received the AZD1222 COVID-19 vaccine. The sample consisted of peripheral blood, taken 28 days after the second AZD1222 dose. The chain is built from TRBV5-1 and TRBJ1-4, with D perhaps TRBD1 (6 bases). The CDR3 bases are TGCGCCAGCAGCTTGGGAGGGGGGAATGAAAAACTGTTTTTT. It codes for CASSLGGGNEKLFF.